A single T cell receptor (beta chain) is shown here with its context. The sample is drawn from a study of blood T cells in healthy people across ages. Then a second PCR, running about 7 to 11 cycles, was carried out with a sample-barcoded 5' primer and a J-beta primer mix. Each CDR3 protein is one row after TCRdb ran MiXCR on the 5' RACE reads. The table includes 950,000 to 1,200,000 distinct CDR3 sequences, 35% to 40% detected once. This TCR came from a man younger than 30 in good health. Sequenced sample: blood.

The CDR3 region has the DNA TGTGCCAGCAGCCAAAATCGGGCCGCATATGGCTACACCTTC. Protein sequence: CASSQNRAAYGYTF. The chain couples TRBV4-2 to TRBJ1-2; D gene unclear. This CDR3 is built from 14 residues. Trimming left V 2 bases short and J 5 bases short, with 12 bases between. Per germline, CDR1 LGHNA and CDR2 YNFKEQ.